This TCR beta chain was recorded in a study of control samples from healthy donors and cancer patients. Germline V gives CDR1 MDHEN, CDR2 SYDVKM. V lost 2 bases, J lost 2 bases, and 5 bases stayed unmatched. The length of the CDR3 is 17 residues. The assay was immunoSEQ multiplex PCR, and TCRdb's table has in-frame clones only and misses some. The data show 90,000 to 110,000 clones, under 90% seen once. The sequence was collected from a woman aged 45-59 years in good health. This chain joins TRBV28 and TRBJ2-7; 14 positions match TRBD2. Sample: blood. This CDR3 reads CASSLRTSGRTAYEQYF. Written as DNA, the CDR3 is TGTGCCAGCAGTTTAAGGACTAGCGGGAGGACCGCCTACGAGCAGTACTTC.